This entry lists 9 T cell receptor beta chains sequenced from one sample in a study of blood T cell repertoires in COVID-19. The data were produced by immunoSEQ multiplex PCR, yet TCRdb's version contains in-frame clones alone and is incomplete. The data contain 210,000 or so clones, roughly 81% of them singletons. Sequences were obtained from peripheral blood. The source is a woman between 45 and 60 years old with active or convalescent COVID-19.

The CDR3 sequence is CASSVVGSGTLHEQFF. Written as DNA, the CDR3 is TGTGCCAGCAGCGTAGTAGGGAGCGGGACCCTCCATGAGCAGTTCTTC. The V gene is TRBV9, the J gene TRBJ2-1, with 7 bases matching TRBD2. Germline V lookup: CDR1 SGDLS, CDR2 YYNGEE. The CDR3 runs to 16 residues. V was pared by 0 bases and J by 8 bases, with 11 bases of the junction left unmatched.

The genes are TRBV6-5 and TRBJ1-5; 7 bases are shared with TRBD1. This CDR3 comprises 15 residues. V lost 3 bases to trimming and J lost 6 bases; unmatched junction nucleotides: 8. Looked up from germline, CDR1 is MNHEY and CDR2 is SVGAGI. DNA for the CDR3: TGTGCCAGCAGTTATACAGGGGTCTACGGTCAGCCCCAGCATTTT. The encoded protein is CASSYTGVYGQPQHF.

The J gene is TRBJ1-5, the V gene TRBV29-1; D is uncertain. V lost 4 bases to trimming and J lost 6 bases, with 13 bases between them. CDR3 length: 13 amino acids. Looked up from germline, CDR1 is SQVTM and CDR2 is ANQGSEA. The CDR3 coding sequence is TGCAGCGTTGTTGGCCAGGTTGGTCAGCCCCAGCATTTT. As protein: CSVVGQVGQPQHF.

In this sample, this clone turned up once. The J gene is TRBJ2-5, the V gene TRBV5-1, with TRBD2 matching 10 bases. Unmatched junction bases numbered 5, after V lost 1 base and J lost 2 bases. Germline assignment: CDR1 SGHRS and CDR2 YFSETQ. CDR3 size: 16 residues. CDR3 nucleotide sequence: TGCGCCAGCAGCTTGCGTAGCGGGAGGTCGCAAGAGACCCAGTACTTC. It specifies CASSLRSGRSQETQYF.

V gene TRBV24-1 combines with J gene TRBJ1-5, with unresolved D. V shed 5 bases and J shed 11 bases, with 12 bases lying between them. CDR1 and CDR2 (germline): KGHDR, SFDVKD. The length of the CDR3 is 12 residues. The CDR3 protein is CATSAPTGAQHF. The CDR3 nucleotides are TGTGCCACCAGTGCTCCCACCGGGGCCCAGCATTTT.

Details on this clone: Other DNA sequences in this specimen translate into the identical CDR3. The gene calls are TRBV28 and TRBJ2-1, with D perhaps TRBD1 (7 bases). V lost 4 bases, J lost 4 bases, and 11 bases lay in between. This CDR3 has 14 amino acids. Germline loops: CDR1 MDHEN, CDR2 SYDVKM. CDR3 in amino acids: CASSSGGSYNEQFF. CDR3 in DNA: TGTGCCAGCAGTTCAGGGGGGTCTTACAATGAGCAGTTCTTC.

The chain links TRBV28 to TRBJ2-1, with D maybe TRBD1 (5 bases). The CDR3 covers 14 residues. Germline V lookup: CDR1 MDHEN, CDR2 SYDVKM. V was shortened by 6 bases and J by 9 bases, with 18 bases between the two germline ends. CDR3 protein: CASRGPWGTSEQFF. The CDR3 bases are TGTGCCAGCAGAGGACCATGGGGCACGTCTGAGCAGTTCTTC.

This chain joins TRBV2 and TRBJ2-3; the match to TRBD1 covers 10 bases. Germline loops: CDR1 SNHLY, CDR2 FYNNEI. Losses at the gene ends were 3 bases for V and 6 bases for J; bases not matched to a gene: 6. This CDR3 region has 15 residues. The CDR3 DNA reads TGTGCCAGCAGTGAGGGGACAGGGGCGGTGGATACGCAGTATTTT. Protein product: CASSEGTGAVDTQYF.

The CDR3 nucleotides read TGTGCCAGCAGAAGTACAGGGAAGGTCACTGAAGCTTTCTTT. Translating gives CASRSTGKVTEAFF. This rearrangement joins TRBV7-9 to TRBJ1-1, with a tentative D call TRBD1 (6 bases). V lost 6 bases, J lost 4 bases, and 15 bases lay in between. Germline V gene sequence: CDR1 SEHNR, CDR2 FQNEAQ (reference sequence). The CDR3 contains 14 residues. Full variable domain (rest looked up from reference TRBV7-9 and TRBJ1-1): DTGVSQNPRHKITKRGQNVTFRCDPISEHNRLYWYRQTLGQGPEFLTYFQNEAQLEKSRLLSDRFSAERPKGSFSTLEIQRTEQGDSAMYLCASRSTGKVTEAFFGQGTRLTVV.